The present T cell receptor beta chain was sequenced within a study of response to subunit inactivated influenza vaccine. MiXCR, applied by TCRdb to the RT-PCR reads, yields one record per CDR3 protein. The repertoire consists of about 300,000 distinct CDR3 sequences, with over 20% occurring once and the leading ten covering 10%. This clonotype has only a few counts. Its specificity is unknown. Study-wide points: The authors suggested that few new T cells are recruited per seasonal influenza vaccination.

This CDR3 has 14 amino acids. Germline CDR1 and CDR2: MNHNS and SASEGT. Trimming removed 6 bases at V and 2 bases at J, with 13 bases between. The clonotype originates from a man between 50 and 70 years old who received an inactivated influenza vaccine. The sequencing here drew on PBMCs from blood, taken less than 22 months after vaccination. The rearrangement uses TRBV6-1 and TRBJ1-1; D might be TRBD1 (6 bases). CDR3 sequence: CASSTDRINTEAFF. The CDR3 DNA reads TGTGCCAGCAGCACGGACAGAATAAACACTGAAGCTTTCTTT.